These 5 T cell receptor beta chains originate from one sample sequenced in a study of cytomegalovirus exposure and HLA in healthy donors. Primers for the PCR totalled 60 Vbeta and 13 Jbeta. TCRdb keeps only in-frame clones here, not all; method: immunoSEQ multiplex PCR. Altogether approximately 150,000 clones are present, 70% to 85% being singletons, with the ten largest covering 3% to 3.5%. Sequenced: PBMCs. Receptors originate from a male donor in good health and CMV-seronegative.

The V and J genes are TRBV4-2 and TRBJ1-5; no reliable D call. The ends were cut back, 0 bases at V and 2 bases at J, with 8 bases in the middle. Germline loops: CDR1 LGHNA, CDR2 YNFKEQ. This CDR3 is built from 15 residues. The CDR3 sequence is CASSQDTAGNQPQHF. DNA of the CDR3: TGTGCCAGCAGCCAAGATACAGCCGGCAATCAGCCCCAGCATTTT.

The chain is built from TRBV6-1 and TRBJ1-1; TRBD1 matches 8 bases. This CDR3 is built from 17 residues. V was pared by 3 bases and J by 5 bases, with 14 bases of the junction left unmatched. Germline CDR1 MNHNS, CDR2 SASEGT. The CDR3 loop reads CASSDRGQGLKRTEAFF. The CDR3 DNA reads TGTGCCAGCAGTGACCGCGGACAGGGCCTGAAGAGGACTGAAGCTTTCTTT.

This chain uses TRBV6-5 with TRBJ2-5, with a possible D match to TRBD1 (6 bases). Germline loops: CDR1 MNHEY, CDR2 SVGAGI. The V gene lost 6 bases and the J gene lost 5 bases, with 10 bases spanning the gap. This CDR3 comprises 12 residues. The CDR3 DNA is TGTGCCAGCAGCGGACAGATGGAGACCCAGTACTTC. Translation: CASSGQMETQYF.

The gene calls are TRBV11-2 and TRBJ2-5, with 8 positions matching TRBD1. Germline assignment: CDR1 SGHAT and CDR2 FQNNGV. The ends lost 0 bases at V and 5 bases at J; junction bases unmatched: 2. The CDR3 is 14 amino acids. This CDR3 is CASSLDRGRETQYF. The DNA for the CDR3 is TGTGCCAGCAGCTTAGACAGGGGGCGTGAGACCCAGTACTTC.

CDR3 in DNA: TGTGCCAGCAGCGCAGACAGGGGTCGGACAGATACGCAGTATTTT. Amino acid sequence: CASSADRGRTDTQYF. The chain is built from TRBV5-6 and TRBJ2-3; 8 nucleotides align to TRBD1. Per the germline V gene, CDR1 is SGHDT and CDR2 is YYEEEE. The V segment lost 4 bases and the J segment 3 bases; nucleotides outside the gene matches: 7. This CDR3 is 15 amino acids long. The variable domain in full, with the rest retrieved from reference TRBV5-6 and TRBJ2-3, is DAGVTQSPTHLIKTRGQQVTLRCSPKSGHDTVSWYQQALGQGPQFIFQYYEEEERQRGNFPDRFSGHQFPNYSSELNVNALLLGDSALYLCASSADRGRTDTQYFGPGTRLTVL.